Listed here are 18 T cell receptor beta chains from one sample, sequenced in a study of Ad26.COV2.S vaccination and SARS-CoV-2 variants. Sample treatment: 15 to 20 received Ad26.COV2.S at low or high dose, single or two shots; several received placebo; per-sample allocation not given. Sampling was done on day 63 after the first vaccine or placebo injection. Assay: immunoSEQ multiplex PCR; the TCRdb copy retains only in-frame clones and omits some. The sample includes approximately 350,000 clones, 87% seen only once; the top ten take around 3.5%. The input for sequencing was peripheral blood, taken in a trial of Ad26.COV2.S vaccine versus placebo. Receptor source: a person between 18 and 65 years old who received the Ad26.COV2.S COVID-19 vaccine or a placebo.

The CDR3 DNA is TGTGCCACAGCGCAGGGTTTCTCCTATAATTCACCCCTCCACTTT. Translating gives CATAQGFSYNSPLHF. The rearrangement uses TRBV19 and TRBJ1-6; D might be TRBD1 (5 bases). This CDR3 comprises 15 residues. V was cut by 10 bases and J by 0 bases, with 13 bases left in between. Germline CDR1 and CDR2: LNHDA and SQIVND (reference sequence).

V and J are TRBV5-1 and TRBJ2-3; 10 bases agree with TRBD1. The CDR3 extends over 16 amino acids. Germline V gene sequence: CDR1 SGHRS, CDR2 YFSETQ. The V and J ends lost 3 bases and 4 bases, in that order; junction bases with no gene match: 8. CDR3 loop: CASSSTGTGDPDTQYF. CDR3 bases: TGCGCCAGCAGCTCCACCGGGACAGGGGACCCAGATACGCAGTATTTT. Full variable domain (outside the CDR3, taken from reference TRBV5-1 and TRBJ2-3): KAGVTQTPRYLIKTRGQQVTLSCSPISGHRSVSWYQQTPGQGLQFLFEYFSETQRNKGNFPGRFSGRQFSNSRSEMNVSTLELGDSALYLCASSSTGTGDPDTQYFGPGTRLTVL.

This chain links TRBV10-3 with TRBJ1-4, with D possibly matching TRBD1 (5 bases). Trimming shortened V by 8 bases and J by 8 bases, and 15 bases separated the two germline ends. Germline V gene sequence: CDR1 ENHRY, CDR2 SYGVKD. The CDR3 sequence is 13 residues long. The CDR3 reads CAISGTEREKLFF. CDR3 DNA: TGTGCCATCTCCGGGACTGAAAGAGAAAAACTGTTTTTT.

This clone was picked up one time. V is TRBV7-2 and J is TRBJ2-6; D is uncertain. From germline, CDR1 is SGHTA and CDR2 FQGNSA. CDR3 length: 20 residues. Trimming pared 0 bases from V and 0 bases from J, leaving 18 bases between. CDR3 amino acids: CASSLALSSSVISGANVLTF. CDR3 nucleotide sequence: TGTGCCAGCAGCTTAGCTTTATCGTCCTCAGTCATCTCTGGGGCCAACGTCCTGACTTTC.

This chain links TRBV6-5 with TRBJ1-5, with D possibly TRBD1 on 5 matching bases. Trimming cost V 6 bases and J 5 bases, with 17 bases left between them. This CDR3 has 15 amino acids. Germline V gene data show CDR1 as MNHEY and CDR2 as SVGAGI. CDR3 sequence reads: CASSRSTGGDQPQHF. CDR3 in DNA: TGTGCCAGCAGCCGGTCCACAGGAGGTGATCAGCCCCAGCATTTT.

The chain recombines TRBV7-2 with TRBJ2-7; 7 positions agree with TRBD1. With 3 bases clipped from V and 2 bases from J, the junction kept 4 bases outside the gene matches. The CDR3 consists of 14 residues. The germline V gene has CDR1 SGHTA and CDR2 FQGNSA. For the CDR3, the DNA is TGTGCCAGCAGCTTTTTTACAGGGGCCTACGAGCAGTACTTC. This encodes CASSFFTGAYEQYF.

The CDR3: CASSSPRGRGSYTF. The CDR3 DNA reads TGTGCCAGCAGTTCCCCCCGGGGGCGCGGAAGCTACACCTTC. The V gene is TRBV6-5, the J gene TRBJ1-2, with D perhaps TRBD1 (6 bases). The V gene lost 4 bases and the J gene lost 9 bases, with 18 bases spanning the gap. This CDR3 comprises 14 residues. The germline V gene encodes CDR1 MNHEY and CDR2 SVGAGI.

The gene calls are TRBV12-5 and TRBJ2-5; D is unresolved. CDR1 is LGHNT and CDR2 is FRNRAP in the germline V gene. The CDR3 runs 14 residues. V was cut by 5 bases and J by 1 base, with 11 bases left in between. The CDR3 loop reads CASGRGRSQETQYF. The DNA for the CDR3 is TGTGCTAGTGGTCGTGGACGGTCCCAAGAGACCCAGTACTTC. Supplemented by reference TRBV12-5 and TRBJ2-5, the full variable domain reads DARVTQTPRHKVTEMGQEVTMRCQPILGHNTVFWYRQTMMQGLELLAYFRNRAPLDDSGMPKDRFSAEMPDATLATLKIQPSEPRDSAVYFCASGRGRSQETQYFGPGTRLLVL.

This clone was seen only once. The V and J genes are TRBV4-1 and TRBJ1-1, with a weak D call TRBD1 (6 bases). Germline V CDR1 and CDR2: MGHRA, YSYEKL. V was cut by 3 bases and J by 4 bases, with 12 bases left in between. The CDR3 consists of 14 residues. The CDR3 region has the DNA TGCGCCAGCAGCCACCCAGCGACAGGCACTGAAGCTTTCTTT. It specifies CASSHPATGTEAFF.

The V call is TRBV5-1, the J call TRBJ2-3; 12 nucleotides agree with TRBD1. This CDR3 comprises 16 residues. Germline CDR1 and CDR2: SGHRS and YFSETQ. The ends lost 0 bases at V and 5 bases at J; junction bases unmatched: 4. The CDR3 nucleotides are TGCGCCAGCAGCTTGGAGGGACAGGGGGCAGGAGATACGCAGTATTTT. It specifies CASSLEGQGAGDTQYF.

The chain carries TRBV21-1 and TRBJ1-2; TRBD1 is the table's D call and was not checked against the DNA. TRBV21-1 is classified as a pseudogene. The CDR3 length is 14 residues. CDR3: CASSNRQNNYGYTF. The CDR3 DNA reads TGTGCCAGCAGCAACAGGCAGAATAACTATGGCTACACCTTC.

The chain combines TRBV20-1 with TRBJ1-2, with TRBD1 matching 7 bases. This CDR3 is built from 15 residues. The V segment lost 3 bases and the J segment 3 bases; nucleotides outside the gene matches: 10. CDR1 and CDR2 from the germline V gene are DFQATT and SNEGSKA (reference sequence). The CDR3: CSASRTGQIYYGYTF. The CDR3 DNA sequence: TGCAGTGCTAGTCGAACGGGACAGATTTACTATGGCTACACCTTC.

V is TRBV5-1 and J is TRBJ2-7; 8 bases map to TRBD1. This CDR3 comprises 14 residues. V shed 4 bases, J shed 1 base, and the junction held 4 bases outside the gene matches. Looked up from germline, CDR1 is SGHRS and CDR2 is YFSETQ. The CDR3 nucleotides read TGCGCCAGCAGCGATTACAGGGGGTCCTACGAGCAGTACTTC. Protein sequence: CASSDYRGSYEQYF.

As regards this clone: Other nucleotide sequences from this sample produce the same CDR3. The rearrangement joins TRBV7-2 to TRBJ1-3; D gene uncertain. Germline V gene lookup returns CDR1 SGHTA and CDR2 FQGNSA. The CDR3 is made up of 12 amino acids. V was shortened by 1 base and J by 4 bases, with 2 bases between the two germline ends. The CDR3 here is CASSLGGNTIYF. CDR3 bases: TGTGCCAGCAGCTTAGGAGGAAACACCATATATTTT.

The chain has TRBV4-2 and TRBJ2-2, with D tentatively TRBD1 (5 bases). This CDR3 has 17 amino acids. V was trimmed by 0 bases and J by 2 bases, leaving 13 bases between them. CDR1 is LGHNA, CDR2 YNFKEQ, per germline. As DNA, the CDR3 is TGTGCCAGCAGCCAAGATCCCACAGGTCGAAACACCGGGGAGCTGTTTTTT. Its translation is CASSQDPTGRNTGELFF.

J is TRBJ1-2 and V is TRBV19, with D hard to call. Looked up from germline, CDR1 is LNHDA and CDR2 is SQIVND (reference sequence). Between the trimmed V and J ends, which lost 3 bases and 4 bases, there was a span of 15 bases. The CDR3 extends over 15 amino acids. This chain's CDR3 is CASSIWTSGGYGYTF. The CDR3 region has the DNA TGTGCCAGTAGTATTTGGACCTCCGGCGGCTATGGCTACACCTTC.

The gene calls are TRBV3-1 (or the pseudogene TRBV3-2) and TRBJ1-2; D remains unclear. The germline gives CDR1 LGHDT, CDR2 YNNKEL (reference sequence). This CDR3 has 14 amino acids. Trimming shortened V by 4 bases and J by 4 bases, and 13 bases separated the two germline ends. CDR3 DNA: TGTGCCAGCAGCCCCGTCTCAGCGGCCTATGGCTACACCTTC. This translates into CASSPVSAAYGYTF.

Only a few counts were recorded for this clone. CDR3 nucleotide sequence: TGTGCCAGCAGTTACGGGACCCCCAGCACAGATACGCAGTATTTT. Residues: CASSYGTPSTDTQYF. V gene TRBV6-5 combines with J gene TRBJ2-3; D is tentatively TRBD1 or TRBD2 (5 bases each). This CDR3 has 15 residues. Germline values: CDR1 MNHEY, CDR2 SVGAGI. Trimming removed 2 bases at V and 0 bases at J, with 9 bases between.